This T cell receptor beta chain is drawn from a study of read filtering for tumor transcriptome and immune sequencing. Molecular barcoded adaptors covering alpha/delta and beta/gamma chains were used on 400 ng RNA. TCRdb redid the calling of the reads with MiXCR, one entry per CDR3 protein. The table lists more than 100,000 distinct CDR3 sequences, around 14% of them singletons, with 7% to 9% in the top ten. The CDR3 totals 16 residues. Trimming removed 4 bases at V and 0 bases at J, with 15 bases between. Looked up from germline, CDR1 is SGHKS and CDR2 is YYEKEE (reference sequence). This clonotype was recorded at least ten times.

This TCR came from a donor over 35 with multiple myeloma. The chain has TRBV5-5 and TRBJ2-3, with unresolved D. What was sequenced was a population of CD138-negative cells sorted from bone marrow. The CDR3 DNA reads as TGTGCCAGCAGCCATCTGAAAATGGCTAGCACAGATACGCAGTATTTT. Encoded protein: CASSHLKMASTDTQYF.